Here is one T cell receptor beta chain with its context. The antigen remains unidentified. The source of the sample is a study of blood T cells in healthy people across ages. From germline, CDR1 is LGHDT and CDR2 YNNKEL (reference sequence). V was clipped by 5 bases and J by 0 bases; unmatched bases: 2. The CDR3 runs 14 residues. Combining a sample-barcoded 5' primer with a J-beta primer mix, a second PCR ran for about 6 to 11 cycles. TCRdb processed the 5' RACE reads anew with MiXCR; each CDR3 protein has one entry. The sample records 1.6 million or so distinct CDR3 sequences, about 31% being singletons. Notes on the study in general: Researchers deemed the diversity estimates from one million T cells underestimates.

Source material: blood. This chain joins TRBV3-1 and TRBJ1-1; TRBD1 agrees at 8 bases. This receptor was obtained from a woman in her 30s in good health. This CDR3 is CASSDRGMNTEAFF. CDR3 DNA: TGTGCCAGCAGCGACAGGGGTATGAACACTGAAGCTTTCTTT.